Below, 3 T cell receptor beta chains from the same sample are listed, as sequenced in a study of Graves' ophthalmopathy and Graves' hyperthyroidism. RNA transcripts were the template, and TCR beta CDR3 regions were amplified from them. First-round RT-PCR relied on HTBI primers, and a second-round multiplex PCR came next. TCRdb passed the multiplex PCR reads through MiXCR, listing each CDR3 protein once. The sample includes 500,000 to 700,000 distinct CDR3 sequences, 20% to 25% of them seen just once. Sequencing was done on a sample of peripheral blood. These receptors originate from a young woman with stable Graves' hyperthyroidism. Some clones in this sample may be carry-over from other donors' samples.

This clonotype was counted many times. The chain has TRBV7-2 and TRBJ2-5; no definite D call. This CDR3 has 15 residues. The V end lost 7 bases, the J end lost 2 bases, and 17 bases lay between the germline ends. Looked up from germline, CDR1 is SGHTA and CDR2 is FQGNSA. The CDR3 region has the DNA TGTGCCAGCACCGAACAACTCGGGCTACAAGAGACCCAGTACTTC. Translation gives CASTEQLGLQETQYF.

This rearrangement joins TRBV11-2 to TRBJ2-5; no reliable D call. Between the trimmed V and J ends, which lost 5 bases and 3 bases, there was a span of 7 bases. CDR3 length: 12 residues. Germline V gene lookup returns CDR1 SGHAT and CDR2 FQNNGV. The CDR3 DNA follows: TGTGCCAGCAGCCCTACTGAAGAGACCCAGTACTTC. As protein: CASSPTEETQYF.

The chain's CDR3 is CASSLVGTSVYEQYF. Here the CDR3 DNA reads TGTGCCAGCAGTTTAGTCGGGACTAGCGTCTACGAGCAGTACTTC. The chain employs TRBV12-3 or TRBV12-4 and TRBJ2-7; TRBD2 matches at 10 bases. After removal of 1 base from V and 3 bases from J, the junction contained 3 bases not matched to a gene. This CDR3 has 15 residues.